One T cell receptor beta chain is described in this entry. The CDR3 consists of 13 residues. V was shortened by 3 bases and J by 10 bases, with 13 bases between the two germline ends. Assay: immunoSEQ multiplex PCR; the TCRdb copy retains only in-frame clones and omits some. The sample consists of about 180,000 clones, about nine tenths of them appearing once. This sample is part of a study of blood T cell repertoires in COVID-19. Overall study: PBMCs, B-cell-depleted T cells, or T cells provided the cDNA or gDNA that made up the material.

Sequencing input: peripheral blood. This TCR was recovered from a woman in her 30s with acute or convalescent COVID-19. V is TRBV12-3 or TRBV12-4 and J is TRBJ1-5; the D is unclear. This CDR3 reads CASSFGRSGPQHF. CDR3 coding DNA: TGTGCCAGCAGTTTTGGGAGAAGTGGACCCCAGCATTTT.